One TCR beta chain is described in this entry. Its cognate antigen is unknown. This specimen comes from a study of OX40 agonist ivuxolimab in advanced cancers. Study-wide context: Dose-escalation subjects each had hepatocellular carcinoma, melanoma, renal cell or head and neck cancer.

The CDR3 has 15 amino acids. The V end was cut by 7 bases, the J end by 0 bases, with 11 bases between. Germline CDR1 is SGHRS and CDR2 is YFSETQ. Overall study findings and caveats: The CD4+ and CD8+ T cells in the blood had expanded clonally by week 6 at 0.1 to 3.0 mg/kg.

Generated by immunoSEQ multiplex PCR, the TCRdb table keeps only in-frame clones and is missing some. In the table there are tens of thousands of clones, about 91% of which are singletons. This specimen was CD4+ or CD8+ T cells sorted from blood, taken in a trial of the OX40 agonist ivuxolimab. This rearrangement joins TRBV5-1 to TRBJ2-6, with D possibly being TRBD2 (5 bases). This clonotype was obtained from an adult with an advanced solid tumor such as melanoma, head and neck, liver or kidney cancer. CDR3 loop: CASGGSRSGANVLTF. CDR3 bases: TGCGCCAGCGGAGGCAGTCGCTCTGGGGCCAACGTCCTGACTTTC.